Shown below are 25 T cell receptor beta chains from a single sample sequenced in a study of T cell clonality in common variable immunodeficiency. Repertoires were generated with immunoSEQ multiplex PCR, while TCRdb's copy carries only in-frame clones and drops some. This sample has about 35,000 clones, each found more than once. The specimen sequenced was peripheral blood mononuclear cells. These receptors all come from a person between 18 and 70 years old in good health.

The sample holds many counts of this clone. This chain's CDR3 is CASSLGGGSDEQFF. The CDR3 bases that were read are TGTGCCAGCAGCTTAGGCGGGGGTTCGGATGAG. This chain uses TRBV7-2 with TRBJ2-1; 7 bases are shared with TRBD2. The sequenced fragment ends 3 residues before the CDR3 boundary, so the rest is inferred from the germline J gene. The CDR3 runs to 14 residues. Germline CDR1 and CDR2: SGHTA and FQGNSA. Trimming cost V 1 base and J 8 bases; bases outside gene matches: 5.

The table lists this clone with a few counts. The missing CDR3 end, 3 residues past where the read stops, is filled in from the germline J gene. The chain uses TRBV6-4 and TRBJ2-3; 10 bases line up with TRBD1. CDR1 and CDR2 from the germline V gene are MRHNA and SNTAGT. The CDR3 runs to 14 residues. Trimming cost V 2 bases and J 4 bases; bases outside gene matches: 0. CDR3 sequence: CASSDGQGADTQYF. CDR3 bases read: TGTGCCAGCAGTGACGGACAGGGGGCAGATACG.

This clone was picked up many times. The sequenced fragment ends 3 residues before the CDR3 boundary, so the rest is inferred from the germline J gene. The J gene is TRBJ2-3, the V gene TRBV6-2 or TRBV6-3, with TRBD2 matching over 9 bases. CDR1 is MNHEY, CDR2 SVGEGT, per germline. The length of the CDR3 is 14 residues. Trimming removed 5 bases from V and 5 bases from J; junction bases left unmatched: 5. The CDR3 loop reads CASSHQLAGDTQYF. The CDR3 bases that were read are TGTGCCAGCAGTCACCAACTAGCGGGAGATACG.

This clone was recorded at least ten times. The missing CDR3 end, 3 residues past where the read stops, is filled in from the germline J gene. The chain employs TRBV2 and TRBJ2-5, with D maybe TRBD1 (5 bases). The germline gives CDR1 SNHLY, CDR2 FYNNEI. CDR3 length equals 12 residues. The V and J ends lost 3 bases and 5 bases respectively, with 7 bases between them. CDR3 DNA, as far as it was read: TGTGCCAGCAGTGACAGGGCGGAGACC. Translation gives CASSDRAET. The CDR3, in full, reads CASSDRAETQYF.

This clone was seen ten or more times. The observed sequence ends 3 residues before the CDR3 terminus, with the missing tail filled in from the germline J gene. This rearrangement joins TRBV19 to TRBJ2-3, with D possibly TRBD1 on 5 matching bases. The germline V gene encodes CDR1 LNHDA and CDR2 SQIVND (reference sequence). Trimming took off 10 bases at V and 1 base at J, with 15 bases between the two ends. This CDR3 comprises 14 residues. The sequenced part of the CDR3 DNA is TGTGCCACCCACGGCTCCAGGGGCACAGATACG. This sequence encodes CATHGSRGTDT. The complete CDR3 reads CATHGSRGTDTQYF.

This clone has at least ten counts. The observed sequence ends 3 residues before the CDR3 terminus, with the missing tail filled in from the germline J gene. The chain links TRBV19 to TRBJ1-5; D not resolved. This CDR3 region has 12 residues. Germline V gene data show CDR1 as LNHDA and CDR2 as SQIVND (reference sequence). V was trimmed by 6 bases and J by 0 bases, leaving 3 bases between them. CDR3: CASSYSNQPQHF. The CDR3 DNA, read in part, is TGTGCCAGTAGCTATAGCAATCAGCCC.

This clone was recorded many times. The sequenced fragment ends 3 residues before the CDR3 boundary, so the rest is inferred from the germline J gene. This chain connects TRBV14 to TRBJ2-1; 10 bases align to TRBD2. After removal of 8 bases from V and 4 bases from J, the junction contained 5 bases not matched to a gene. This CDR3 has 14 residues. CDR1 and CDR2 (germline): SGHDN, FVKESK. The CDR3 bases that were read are TGTGCCAGCGCTAGCGGGGGAGGTTACAATGAG. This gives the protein CASASGGGYNE. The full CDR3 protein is CASASGGGYNEQFF. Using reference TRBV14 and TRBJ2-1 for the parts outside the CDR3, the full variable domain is EAGVTQFPSHSVIEKGQTVTLRCDPISGHDNLYWYRRVMGKEIKFLLHFVKESKQDESGMPNNRFLAERTGGTYSTLKVQPAELEDSGVYFCASASGGGYNEQFFGPGTRLTVL.

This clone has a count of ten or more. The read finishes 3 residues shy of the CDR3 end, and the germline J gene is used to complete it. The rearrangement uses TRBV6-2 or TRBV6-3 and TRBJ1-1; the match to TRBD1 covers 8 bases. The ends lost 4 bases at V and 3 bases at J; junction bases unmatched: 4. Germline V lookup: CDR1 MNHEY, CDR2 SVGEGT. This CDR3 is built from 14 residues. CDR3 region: CASSWQGAHTEAFF. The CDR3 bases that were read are TGTGCCAGCAGTTGGCAGGGGGCTCACACTGAA.

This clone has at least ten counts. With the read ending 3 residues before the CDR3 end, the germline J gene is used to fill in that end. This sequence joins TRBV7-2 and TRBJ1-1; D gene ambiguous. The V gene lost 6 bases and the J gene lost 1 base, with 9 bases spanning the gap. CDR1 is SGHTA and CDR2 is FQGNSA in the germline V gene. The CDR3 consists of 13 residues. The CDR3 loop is CASRGLRNTEAFF. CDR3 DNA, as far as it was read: TGTGCCAGCAGAGGGCTAAGGAACACTGAA.

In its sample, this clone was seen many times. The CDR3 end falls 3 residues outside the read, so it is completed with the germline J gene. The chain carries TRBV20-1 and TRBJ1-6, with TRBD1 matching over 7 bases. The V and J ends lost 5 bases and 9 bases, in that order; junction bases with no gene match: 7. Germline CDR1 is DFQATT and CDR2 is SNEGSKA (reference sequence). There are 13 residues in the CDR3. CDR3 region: CSAPRTGLSPLHF. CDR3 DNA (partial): TGCAGTGCTCCAAGGACAGGTCTTTCACCC.

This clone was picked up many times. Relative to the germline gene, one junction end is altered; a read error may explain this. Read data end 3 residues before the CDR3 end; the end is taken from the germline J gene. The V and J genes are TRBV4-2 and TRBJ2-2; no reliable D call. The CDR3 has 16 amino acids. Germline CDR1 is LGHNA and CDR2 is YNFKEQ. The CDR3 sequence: CASSQRGAPGTGELFF. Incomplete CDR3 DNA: TGCGCCAGCAGCCAACGTGGAGCGCCGGGCACCGGGGAG.

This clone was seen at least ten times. CDR3 amino acids: CASSLGTSGGTDTQYF. The CDR3 DNA, read in part, is TGTGCCAGCAGTTTAGGGACTAGCGGGGGCACAGATACG. The chain employs TRBV12-3 or TRBV12-4 and TRBJ2-3, with 12 bases that match TRBD2. The CDR3 extends 3 residues past the end of the read, so its final part is completed from the germline J gene. V was clipped by 1 base and J by 1 base; unmatched bases: 0. This CDR3 comprises 16 residues.

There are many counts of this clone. CDR3 residues: CSAVLAAMVHNEQFF. The sequenced CDR3 bases are TGCAGTGCGGTACTAGCGGCGATGGTTCACAATGAG. V gene TRBV20-1 combines with J gene TRBJ2-1; the match to TRBD2 covers 8 bases. The sequenced fragment ends 3 residues before the CDR3 boundary, so the rest is inferred from the germline J gene. The CDR3 contains 15 residues. V shed 6 bases, J shed 5 bases, and the junction held 12 bases outside the gene matches. The germline CDR1 and CDR2 sequences are DFQATT and SNEGSKA (reference sequence).

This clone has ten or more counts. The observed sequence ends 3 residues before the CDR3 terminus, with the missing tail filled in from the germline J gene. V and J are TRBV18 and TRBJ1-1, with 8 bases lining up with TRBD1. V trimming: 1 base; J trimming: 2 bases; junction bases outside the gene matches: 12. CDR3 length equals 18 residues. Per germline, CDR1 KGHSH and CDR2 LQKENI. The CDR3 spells CASSPLSPRQGYNTEAFF. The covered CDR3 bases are TGTGCCAGCTCACCACTGAGTCCTCGACAGGGGTATAACACTGAA.

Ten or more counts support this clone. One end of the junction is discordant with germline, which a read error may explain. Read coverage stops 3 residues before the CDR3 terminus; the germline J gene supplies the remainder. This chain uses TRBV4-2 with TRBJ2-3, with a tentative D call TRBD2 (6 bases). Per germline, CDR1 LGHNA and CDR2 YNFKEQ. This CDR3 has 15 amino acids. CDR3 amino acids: CASSPGQRATDTQYF. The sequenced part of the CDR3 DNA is TGCGCCAGCAGCCCTGGCCAGCGGGCCACAGATACG.

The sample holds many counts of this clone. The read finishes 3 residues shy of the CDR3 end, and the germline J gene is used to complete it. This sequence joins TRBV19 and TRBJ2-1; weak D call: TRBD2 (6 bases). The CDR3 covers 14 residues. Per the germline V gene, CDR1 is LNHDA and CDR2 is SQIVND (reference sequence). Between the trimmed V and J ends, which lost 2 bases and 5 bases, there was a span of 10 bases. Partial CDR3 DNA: TGTGCCAGTAGTATATGGGACTCTGACAATGAG. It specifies CASSIWDSDNE. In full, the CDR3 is CASSIWDSDNEQFF.

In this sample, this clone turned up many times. The sequenced CDR3 bases are TGTGCCAGCAGACGGCTAGCGGGAGACGCCGGGGAG. Its translation: CASRRLAGDAGE. The entire CDR3 sequence reads CASRRLAGDAGELFF. This chain uses TRBV6-4 with TRBJ2-2; 10 nucleotides align to TRBD2. The read terminates 3 residues ahead of where the CDR3 ends, so the germline J gene completes it. This CDR3 region has 15 residues. The trim removed 6 bases at V and 6 bases at J, leaving 7 bases unmatched. Germline V CDR1 and CDR2: MRHNA, SNTAGT.

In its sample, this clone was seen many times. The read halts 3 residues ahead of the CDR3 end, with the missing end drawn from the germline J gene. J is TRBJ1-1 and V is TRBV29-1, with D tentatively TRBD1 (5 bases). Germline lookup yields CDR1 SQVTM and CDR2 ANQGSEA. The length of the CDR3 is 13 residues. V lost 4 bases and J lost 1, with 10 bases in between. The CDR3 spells CSVVQGWNTEAFF. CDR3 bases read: TGCAGCGTTGTCCAGGGATGGAACACTGAA.

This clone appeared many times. CDR3 sequence: CASNPRRGSYEQYF. The CDR3 bases that were read are TGTGCCAGCAACCCAAGGCGCGGCTCCTACGAG. This chain links TRBV6-2 or TRBV6-3 with TRBJ2-7; D ambiguous. Coverage ceases 3 residues before the CDR3 finishes, and the germline J gene fills in the end. Trimming took 7 bases from V and 0 from J, leaving 13 bases between them. Germline V gene sequence: CDR1 MNHEY, CDR2 SVGEGT. There are 14 residues in the CDR3.

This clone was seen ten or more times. CDR3: CASSSGGITGRGTDTQYF. The part of the CDR3 DNA that was read is TGCGCCAGCAGCTCCGGGGGGATCACTGGTCGCGGCACAGATACG. The chain is built from TRBV5-1 and TRBJ2-3, with 7 bases identical to TRBD2. The read terminates 3 residues ahead of where the CDR3 ends, so the germline J gene completes it. Unmatched junction bases numbered 14, after V lost 3 bases and J lost 1 base. Germline lookup yields CDR1 SGHRS and CDR2 YFSETQ. The CDR3 runs to 18 residues.

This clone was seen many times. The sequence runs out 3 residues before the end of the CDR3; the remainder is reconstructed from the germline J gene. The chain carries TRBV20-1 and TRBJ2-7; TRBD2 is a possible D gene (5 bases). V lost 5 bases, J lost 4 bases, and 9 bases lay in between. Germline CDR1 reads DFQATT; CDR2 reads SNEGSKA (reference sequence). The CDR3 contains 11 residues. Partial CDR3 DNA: TGCAGTGCTGAGGGCAAATACGAG. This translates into CSAEGKYE. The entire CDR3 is CSAEGKYEQYF.

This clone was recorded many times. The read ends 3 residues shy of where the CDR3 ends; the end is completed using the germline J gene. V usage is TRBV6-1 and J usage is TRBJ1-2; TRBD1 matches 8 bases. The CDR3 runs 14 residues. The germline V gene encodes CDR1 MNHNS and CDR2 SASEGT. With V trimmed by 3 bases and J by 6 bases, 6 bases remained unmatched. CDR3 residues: CASSERTGKNGYTF. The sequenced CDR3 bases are TGTGCCAGCAGTGAGCGGACAGGGAAAAATGGC.

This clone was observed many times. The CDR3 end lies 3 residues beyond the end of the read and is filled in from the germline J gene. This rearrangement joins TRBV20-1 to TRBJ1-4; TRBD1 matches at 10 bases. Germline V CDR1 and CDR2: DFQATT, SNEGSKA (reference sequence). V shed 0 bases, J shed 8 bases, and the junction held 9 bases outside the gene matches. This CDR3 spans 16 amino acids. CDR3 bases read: TGCAGTGCTAGAGACCAAACGACAGGGGGCGGAGAAAAA. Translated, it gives CSARDQTTGGGEK. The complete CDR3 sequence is CSARDQTTGGGEKLFF.

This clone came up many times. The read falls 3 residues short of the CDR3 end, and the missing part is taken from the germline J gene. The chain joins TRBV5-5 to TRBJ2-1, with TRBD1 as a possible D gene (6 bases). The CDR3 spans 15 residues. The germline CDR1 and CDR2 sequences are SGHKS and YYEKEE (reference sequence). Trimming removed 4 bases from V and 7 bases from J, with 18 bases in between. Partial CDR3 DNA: TGTGCCAGCAGCCCAACAGGGCGGACGGGAAATGAG. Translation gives CASSPTGRTGNE. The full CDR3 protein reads CASSPTGRTGNEQFF.

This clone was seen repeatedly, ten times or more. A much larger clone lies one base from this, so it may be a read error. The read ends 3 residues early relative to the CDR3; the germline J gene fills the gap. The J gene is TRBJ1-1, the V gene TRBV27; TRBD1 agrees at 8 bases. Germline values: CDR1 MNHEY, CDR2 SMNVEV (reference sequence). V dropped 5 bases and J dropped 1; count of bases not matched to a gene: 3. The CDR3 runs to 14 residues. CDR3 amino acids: CASSPGTGNTEAFF. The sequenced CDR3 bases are TGTGCCAGCAGTCCCGGGACAGGGAACACTGAA.